These 6 T cell receptor beta chains share one sample of origin, sequenced in a study of T cell repertoires in cytomegalovirus infection. TCRdb re-called the reads with MiXCR, one entry per CDR3 protein. Seen here are around 750,000 distinct CDR3 sequences, 30% to 35% observed once, and the top ten hold about an eighth. The antigens for these receptors are not known. The source was cultured CD8+ T cells from PBMCs, collected from culture after CMV antigen stimulation. These receptors all come from a human donor in good health (CMV status not recorded). Some clones in this sample may be carry-over from other donors' samples.

The CDR3, as DNA: TGTGCCAGCAGCTTGACAGGACAGTGGTGGCCCCAGCATTTT. This encodes CASSLTGQWWPQHF. The chain couples TRBV7-2 to TRBJ1-5; tentative D call: TRBD1 (6 bases). Germline CDR1 and CDR2: SGHTA and FQGNSA. Trimming pared 3 bases from V and 9 bases from J, leaving 15 bases between. CDR3 length: 14 residues.

This chain joins TRBV10-2 and TRBJ2-1; 8 bases map to TRBD2. Germline CDR1 reads WSHSY; CDR2 reads SAAADI. The CDR3 spans 15 residues. The V gene end was trimmed by 7 bases and the J gene end by 7 bases; junction bases not matched to a gene: 12. The CDR3 nucleotides are TGCGCCAGCACCCGTTACGGGGGGGCCTTGAATGAGCAGTTCTTC. Translated, it gives CASTRYGGALNEQFF.

The chain uses TRBV10-3 and TRBJ2-1; D perhaps matches TRBD2 (5 bases). CDR3 length: 13 amino acids. Germline CDR1 reads ENHRY; CDR2 reads SYGVKD. The ends were cut back, 7 bases at V and 8 bases at J, with 15 bases in the middle. The CDR3 nucleotides are TGTGCCATCACTCTAGCAGCTCGTGATGAGCAGTTCTTC. Translation: CAITLAARDEQFF.

The J gene is TRBJ2-2, the V gene TRBV15; D may be TRBD2 (5 bases). The V end was cut by 0 bases, the J end by 5 bases, with 16 bases between. The CDR3 extends over 17 amino acids. Germline-derived CDR1 and CDR2 are LNHNV and YYDKDF (reference sequence). DNA of the CDR3: TGTGCCACCAGCAGAGATTATTTGACTATAGGTACCGGGGAGCTGTTTTTT. Its translation is CATSRDYLTIGTGELFF.

This clonotype was seen ten or more times. The V and J genes are TRBV12-3 or TRBV12-4 and TRBJ2-5; 12 nucleotides line up with TRBD1. V lost 2 bases, J lost 5 bases, and 18 bases stayed unmatched. This CDR3 contains 20 residues. This CDR3 is CASSLSRDRGQLLASETQYF. The CDR3, as DNA: TGTGCCAGCAGTTTATCAAGGGACAGGGGGCAATTGTTAGCGTCCGAGACCCAGTACTTC.

This clonotype came up many times. The chain uses TRBV19 and TRBJ2-7, with 8 bases aligning to TRBD2. Per the germline V gene, CDR1 is LNHDA and CDR2 is SQIVND (reference sequence). V lost 9 bases, J lost 4 bases, and 8 bases stayed unmatched. The CDR3 length is 13 residues. The CDR3 nucleotides read TGTGCCAGCAGTGCGGGGGGACCATACGAGCAGTACTTC. This encodes CASSAGGPYEQYF. The full variable domain, completed using reference TRBV19 and TRBJ2-7, is DGGITQSPKYLFRKEGQNVTLSCEQNLNHDAMYWYRQDPGQGLRLIYYSQIVNDFQKGDIAEGYSVSREKKESFPLTVTSAQKNPTAFYLCASSAGGPYEQYFGPGTRLTVT.